The sequence of this TCR beta chain was determined in a study of CXCR3-negative and CXCR3-positive naive CD8 T cells. General study findings and limits: Cryopreserved cells showed partially decreased CXCR3 expression, and most assays used fresh PBMCs. Memory CD8+ cells showed much lower diversity, while both naive subsets displayed comparably high diversity.

Comments on this clonotype: Antigen: not known.

The CDR3 contains 12 residues. The germline gives CDR1 LNHNV, CDR2 YYDKDF (reference sequence). The libraries of TRB cDNA were prepared using 5' RACE with UMI labels. TCRdb reanalyzed the 5' RACE reads, giving one entry per CDR3 protein sequence and no DNA. The sample holds 75,000 or so distinct CDR3 sequences. CD45RO-CCR7+CD27+CD95- marked naive CD8+ T cells. V is TRBV15 and J is TRBJ2-3; TCRdb selects TRBD1, and the lack of DNA leaves this call unchecked. The receptor was derived from a human donor in good health. Some clones in this sample may be carry-over from other donors' samples. Source material: naive CXCR3- CD8+ T cells from blood. Stated subset: CD45RO-CCR7+CD27+CD95- naive CD8+ T cells lacking CXCR3 (TNR3-). The CDR3 sequence: CATSSRGDTQYF.